Listed here is a single T cell receptor beta chain. What it binds is not known. From 5'RACE with constant-segment primers came TCR alpha and TCR beta cDNA libraries that carried sample barcodes and UMIs. TCRdb re-derived calls from the 5' RACE reads in MiXCR, one entry per CDR3 protein. The top ten hold approximately 22% of the sample, which has 380,000 or so distinct CDR3 sequences, roughly 13% seen once. These data are taken from a study of T-cell memory formation after mild COVID-19. Overall study context: In these data, TCR clusters were largely donor specific.

Overall study findings and caveats: There was a balanced CD4/CD8 profile in clones contracting day 15 to 85, and later expanders leaned CD4+. Some SARS-CoV-2-responding clones were already detected in memory before infection.

The CDR3 is made up of 16 amino acids. V trimming: 4 bases; J trimming: 3 bases; junction bases outside the gene matches: 8. CDR1 is SGHAT and CDR2 is FQNNGV in the germline V gene. The source is a man between 18 and 35 years old who had mild COVID-19 (a few samples of this study predate the infection). Cell type and time point are not known. The V gene is TRBV11-2, the J gene TRBJ2-5; 10 bases match TRBD2. Source material: PBMCs or a T cell subset sorted from them (not recorded which). CDR3: CASSSWTSGAKETQYF. CDR3 coding DNA: TGTGCCAGCAGCTCCTGGACTAGCGGTGCGAAAGAGACCCAGTACTTC.